What follows are 15 T cell receptor beta chains derived from one specimen sequenced in a study of T cells of healthy individuals. TCRdb reanalysed the 5' RACE reads using MiXCR and keeps one entry per CDR3 protein. Of 90,000 to 100,000 distinct CDR3 sequences in the sample, 15% to 20% were seen once. Receptor source: a human donor in good health.

The rearrangement joins TRBV10-3 to TRBJ2-7, with D unclear. The CDR3 has 15 residues. CDR1 ENHRY and CDR2 SYGVKD come from the germline V gene. V gave up 4 bases and J gave up 1 base, with 14 bases separating them. In nucleotides, the CDR3 is TGTGCCATCAGTGGAGTTCTCGGGCAGTCCTACGAGCAGTACTTC. Amino acids: CAISGVLGQSYEQYF.

This sequence joins TRBV7-2 and TRBJ1-3; D gene ambiguous. Trimming removed 2 bases from V and 0 bases from J, with 5 bases in between. CDR1 SGHTA and CDR2 FQGNSA come from the germline V gene. The CDR3 contains 14 residues. CDR3 nucleotide sequence: TGTGCCAGCAGCTTATATGTCTCTGGAAACACCATATATTTT. Encoded protein: CASSLYVSGNTIYF.

This clonotype showed up just a few times. This chain uses TRBV6-2 or TRBV6-3 with TRBJ2-3, with D possibly being TRBD1 or TRBD2 (5 bases each). The CDR3 spans 15 residues. Germline V gene data show CDR1 as MNHEY and CDR2 as SVGEGT. Trimming stripped 6 bases from V and 5 bases from J, with 18 bases between. The CDR3 DNA reads as TGTGCCAGCAGCCCGGCACGGCAGGGAGTAGATACGCAGTATTTT. Protein: CASSPARQGVDTQYF.

The genes are TRBV12-3 or TRBV12-4 and TRBJ2-6; weak D call: TRBD1 (5 bases). The V gene lost 5 bases and the J gene lost 0 bases, with 17 bases spanning the gap. There are 18 residues in the CDR3. The DNA of the CDR3 is TGTGCCAGCAGTCTCCTGGCTACTCAGGGCTCTGGGGCCAACGTCCTGACTTTC. It is translated as CASSLLATQGSGANVLTF.

This clonotype was counted only a few times. CDR3 protein: CASSGGDVIQPQHF. DNA for the CDR3: TGTGCCAGCAGTGGGGGCGACGTAATACAGCCCCAGCATTTT. The chain is built from TRBV6-2 or TRBV6-3 and TRBJ1-5, with D possibly being TRBD1 (6 bases). The CDR3 has 14 residues. The V gene lost 5 bases and the J gene lost 7 bases, with 15 bases spanning the gap. The germline CDR1 and CDR2 sequences are MNHEY and SVGEGT.

This clonotype was seen ten or more times. This rearrangement joins TRBV7-9 to TRBJ2-3; D gene ambiguous. V was clipped by 0 bases and J by 9 bases, with 16 bases between them. The CDR3 covers 15 residues. CDR1 is SEHNR and CDR2 is FQNEAQ in the germline V gene (reference sequence). The CDR3 coding sequence is TGTGCCAGCAGCTTAGCGGTTCCTCTAATGGGGACGCAGTATTTT. Residues: CASSLAVPLMGTQYF.

This clonotype was seen a few times. V usage is TRBV20-1 and J usage is TRBJ2-5; either TRBD1 or TRBD2 may fit D (6 bases each). The germline gives CDR1 DFQATT, CDR2 SNEGSKA (reference sequence). Deletions cut 4 bases from V and 8 bases from J, with 20 bases between. The CDR3 runs to 14 residues. CDR3: CSATIGGPQGTQYF. Here the CDR3 DNA reads TGCAGTGCTACTATTGGGGGGCCCCAAGGAACCCAGTACTTC.

The rearrangement links TRBV15 to TRBJ2-1, with no clear D. The CDR3 contains 11 residues. The germline V gene encodes CDR1 LNHNV and CDR2 YYDKDF (reference sequence). Trimming pared 0 bases from V and 8 bases from J, leaving 2 bases between. CDR3 protein: CATSREYEQFF. The CDR3 DNA sequence: TGTGCCACCAGCAGAGAGTATGAGCAGTTCTTC.

This clonotype was observed a few times. The V gene is TRBV7-3, the J gene TRBJ2-1; 8 nucleotides line up with TRBD2. V gave up 8 bases and J gave up 7 bases; unmatched junction bases: 13. The germline V gene encodes CDR1 SGHTA and CDR2 FQGTGA. The CDR3 covers 15 residues. The CDR3 sequence is CASGTVGGGLNEQFF. CDR3 coding DNA: TGTGCCAGCGGGACCGTCGGGGGGGGTTTGAATGAGCAGTTCTTC. The complete variable domain, with remaining parts taken from reference TRBV7-3 and TRBJ2-1, reads GAGVSQTPSNKVTEKGKYVELRCDPISGHTALYWYRQSLGQGPEFLIYFQGTGAADDSGLPNDRFFAVRPEGSVSTLKIQRTERGDSAVYLCASGTVGGGLNEQFFGPGTRLTVL.

The table lists this clonotype with a few counts. The rearrangement uses TRBV7-2 and TRBJ1-1, with 8 positions matching TRBD1. Germline CDR1 and CDR2: SGHTA and FQGNSA. Unmatched junction bases numbered 5, after V lost 3 bases and J lost 5 bases. CDR3 length equals 14 residues. This chain's CDR3 is CASSFSGDRTEAFF. The DNA for the CDR3 is TGTGCCAGCAGCTTCTCAGGGGACAGGACTGAAGCTTTCTTT. The full variable domain, completed using reference TRBV7-2 and TRBJ1-1, is GAGVSQSPSNKVTEKGKDVELRCDPISGHTALYWYRQSLGQGLEFLIYFQGNSAPDKSGLPSDRFSAERTGGSVSTLTIQRTQQEDSAVYLCASSFSGDRTEAFFGQGTRLTVV.

The rearrangement joins TRBV12-3 or TRBV12-4 to TRBJ2-3; D might be TRBD2 (6 bases). Between the trimmed V and J ends, which lost 8 bases and 5 bases, there was a span of 17 bases. The CDR3 has 14 amino acids. This chain's CDR3 is CASRRGRAGDTQYF. Here the CDR3 DNA reads TGTGCCAGCCGGAGGGGCCGTGCAGGAGATACGCAGTATTTT.

The V gene is TRBV6-4, the J gene TRBJ1-5; TRBD1 agrees at 7 bases. CDR1 MRHNA and CDR2 SNTAGT come from the germline V gene. CDR3 length: 15 amino acids. The trim removed 3 bases at V and 3 bases at J, leaving 5 bases unmatched. Here the CDR3 reads CASSETGDPNQPQHF. In nucleotides, the CDR3 is TGTGCCAGCAGTGAAACAGGGGACCCCAATCAGCCCCAGCATTTT.

This clonotype came up a few times. CDR3 DNA sequence: TGTGCCAGCAGCCAAGGACAGGGAGCCCCCTACGAGCAGTACTTC. Its protein is CASSQGQGAPYEQYF. J is TRBJ2-7 and V is TRBV3-1, with 7 positions matching TRBD1. Germline-derived CDR1 and CDR2 are LGHDT and YNNKEL (reference sequence). Trimming took 1 base from V and 2 from J; bases not matched to a gene: 5. The CDR3 loop spans 15 amino acids.

This clonotype was seen a handful of times. The rearrangement links TRBV12-3 or TRBV12-4 to TRBJ2-1, with 7 positions matching TRBD2. J gave up 10 bases and V 3 bases, and 9 bases lay outside the gene matches. The CDR3 is 14 residues long. CDR3 protein: CASSLVLTAGEQFF. The CDR3 DNA sequence: TGTGCCAGCAGTTTGGTACTCACAGCGGGGGAGCAGTTCTTC.

V usage is TRBV6-5 and J usage is TRBJ2-7; 10 nucleotides line up with TRBD2. V shed 2 bases, J shed 0 bases, and the junction held 1 base outside the gene matches. There are 15 residues in the CDR3. Germline V gene sequence: CDR1 MNHEY, CDR2 SVGAGI. CDR3 nucleotides: TGTGCCAGCAGTTACGCTAGCGGGAGCTCCTACGAGCAGTACTTC. This translates into CASSYASGSSYEQYF.